This T cell receptor beta chain derives from a study of cytomegalovirus exposure and HLA in healthy donors. The V gene lost 5 bases and the J gene lost 4 bases, with 14 bases spanning the gap. Germline V gene lookup returns CDR1 KGHSH and CDR2 LQKENI. CDR3 length: 14 amino acids. Concerning this clone itself: As yet, its antigen is unknown.

The study ran its PCR with 60 Vbeta and 13 Jbeta primers. Assay: immunoSEQ multiplex PCR; the TCRdb copy retains only in-frame clones and omits some. Its table lists roughly 73,000 clones. Regarding the study as a whole: Serostatus for CMV was the only available immune exposure information.

This receptor was obtained from a man aged 45-60 years in good health and CMV-seropositive. Sequencing was performed on PBMCs. The chain couples TRBV18 to TRBJ2-5; a weak D match, TRBD2 (5 bases). CDR3 region: CASSKAGGGETQYF. The CDR3 region has the DNA TGTGCCAGCTCAAAGGCAGGAGGAGGAGAGACCCAGTACTTC.